This T cell receptor beta chain emerged from a study of identifying expanded T cells in peripheral blood. No infections or other immune events were documented during collection. Data came from immunoSEQ multiplex PCR; TCRdb stores just in-frame clones and leaves some out. The sample records about 110,000 clones, 88% being singletons. Input material: blood. This TCR was sampled from a person aged 18 to 75 in good health.

Here the CDR3 DNA reads TGTGCCAGCAGCTTAGGAGACCTCGCAACTAATGAAAAACTGTTTTTT. Protein: CASSLGDLATNEKLFF. The V gene is TRBV11-2, the J gene TRBJ1-4; D gene ambiguous. V lost 1 base and J lost 0, with 9 bases in between. CDR1 and CDR2 (germline): SGHAT, FQNNGV. The length of the CDR3 is 16 residues.